The 30 T cell receptor beta chains below all came from one sample that was sequenced in a study of yellow fever vaccine responses in identical twins. TCRdb passed the RT-PCR reads through MiXCR, listing each CDR3 protein once. The table has 30,000 to 40,000 distinct CDR3 sequences, roughly three fifths seen once. Sequenced material: T cells from blood (PBMCs), unsorted or a sorted subset (not recorded which), taken before or after yellow fever vaccination (not recorded which). The receptors were sampled from a woman younger than 30 who received the yellow fever vaccine.

This clonotype was seen only a few times. The chain links TRBV27 to TRBJ2-7; TRBD2 matches 8 bases. V shed 5 bases, J shed 4 bases, and the junction held 13 bases outside the gene matches. The germline V gene encodes CDR1 MNHEY and CDR2 SMNVEV (reference sequence). The CDR3 has 16 residues. CDR3: CASSRGASGFIYEQYF. The CDR3, as DNA: TGTGCCAGCAGTCGCGGGGCTAGCGGGTTCATTTACGAGCAGTACTTC.

This sequence joins TRBV29-1 and TRBJ2-1; 8 bases line up with TRBD2. The germline CDR1 and CDR2 sequences are SQVTM and ANQGSEA. CDR3 length equals 14 residues. J was trimmed by 6 bases and V by 3 bases; bases with no gene match: 7. The CDR3 nucleotides read TGCAGCGTTGAGTATGGCAGCGGGAGCAATGAGCAGTTCTTC. It codes for CSVEYGSGSNEQFF.

This clonotype is a singleton in its sample. This CDR3 reads CASSAGSGNEQFF. For the CDR3, the DNA is TGTGCCAGCAGTGCCGGGAGTGGGAATGAGCAGTTCTTC. The chain joins TRBV6-1 to TRBJ2-1; D might be TRBD2 (6 bases). The germline V gene has CDR1 MNHNS and CDR2 SASEGT. The V end lost 4 bases, the J end lost 7 bases, and 11 bases lay between the germline ends. The CDR3 length is 13 residues.

The chain couples TRBV6-1 to TRBJ1-2; D gene unclear. The V end lost 6 bases, the J end lost 5 bases, and 7 bases lay between the germline ends. Per germline, CDR1 MNHNS and CDR2 SASEGT. The CDR3 loop spans 11 amino acids. The CDR3 DNA is TGTGCCAGCAGGACGGATTATGGCTACACCTTC. It is translated as CASRTDYGYTF.

The chain carries TRBV11-2 and TRBJ1-2, with no clear D. V dropped 1 base and J dropped 5 bases, with 5 bases sitting between them. Per the germline V gene, CDR1 is SGHAT and CDR2 is FQNNGV. The CDR3 is 12 amino acids. CDR3 sequence reads: CASSLGYYGYTF. The CDR3 DNA is TGTGCCAGCAGCTTAGGGTATTATGGCTACACCTTC. Full variable domain (outside the CDR3, taken from reference TRBV11-2 and TRBJ1-2): EAGVAQSPRYKIIEKRQSVAFWCNPISGHATLYWYQQILGQGPKLLIQFQNNGVVDDSQLPKDRFSAERLKGVDSTLKIQPAKLEDSAVYLCASSLGYYGYTFGSGTRLTVV.

V and J are TRBV28 and TRBJ1-5; 8 bases line up with TRBD1. V was clipped by 9 bases and J by 3 bases; unmatched bases: 7. CDR3 length equals 14 residues. CDR1 is MDHEN, CDR2 SYDVKM, per germline. The CDR3 DNA reads as TGTGCCAGTACAGGGACAGGACACAATCAGCCCCAGCATTTT. This gives the protein CASTGTGHNQPQHF.

The rearrangement uses TRBV29-1 and TRBJ2-7; D is perhaps TRBD2 (5 bases). V lost 4 bases and J 3 bases, leaving 7 bases between the germline ends. There are 11 residues in the CDR3. Germline-derived CDR1 and CDR2 are SQVTM and ANQGSEA. The CDR3 reads CSVGGFYEQYF. In DNA, the CDR3 is TGCAGCGTTGGAGGGTTCTACGAGCAGTACTTC.

J is TRBJ2-1 and V is TRBV5-5; tentatively, D is TRBD1 or TRBD2 (5 bases each). The CDR3 is 15 residues long. Germline V gene sequence: CDR1 SGHKS, CDR2 YYEKEE (reference sequence). V was cut by 4 bases and J by 2 bases, with 13 bases left in between. The CDR3 region is CASSPGVGAYNEQFF. CDR3 sequence (DNA): TGTGCCAGCAGCCCCGGGGTGGGGGCCTACAATGAGCAGTTCTTC.

This rearrangement joins TRBV5-1 to TRBJ1-2; D might be TRBD1 (6 bases). Trimming took 4 bases from V and 4 from J, leaving 11 bases between them. Germline CDR1 is SGHRS and CDR2 is YFSETQ. CDR3 length: 13 amino acids. The CDR3 sequence: CASSLGTLYGYTF. The CDR3 DNA follows: TGCGCCAGCAGCCTCGGGACACTCTATGGCTACACCTTC.

The rearrangement links TRBV18 to TRBJ2-3; 8 nucleotides match TRBD2. V gave up 2 bases and J gave up 5 bases; unmatched junction bases: 6. This CDR3 has 15 amino acids. Germline V lookup: CDR1 KGHSH, CDR2 LQKENI. The CDR3: CASSPEAGEVDTQYF. CDR3 bases: TGTGCCAGCTCACCAGAAGCGGGAGAGGTAGATACGCAGTATTTT. Filled out from reference TRBV18 and TRBJ2-3, the complete variable domain reads NAGVMQNPRHLVRRRGQEARLRCSPMKGHSHVYWYRQLPEEGLKFMVYLQKENIIDESGMPKERFSAEFPKEGPSILRIQQVVRGDSAAYFCASSPEAGEVDTQYFGPGTRLTVL.

This sequence joins TRBV19 and TRBJ1-1; D remains ambiguous. V was clipped by 4 bases and J by 1 base, with 10 bases between them. This CDR3 contains 14 residues. Per the germline V gene, CDR1 is LNHDA and CDR2 is SQIVND (reference sequence). The CDR3 sequence is CASSKGEGNTEAFF. The CDR3 bases are TGTGCCAGTAGTAAGGGTGAGGGGAACACTGAAGCTTTCTTT.

The chain combines TRBV18 with TRBJ2-2, with TRBD1 as a possible D gene (6 bases). The CDR3 covers 16 residues. CDR1 and CDR2 (germline): KGHSH, LQKENI. V lost 3 bases and J lost 4, with 15 bases in between. This CDR3 is CASSPLTQGLTGELFF. The CDR3 DNA reads TGTGCCAGCTCACCGTTAACCCAGGGGCTCACCGGGGAGCTGTTTTTT.

The chain is built from TRBV29-1 and TRBJ2-5; D possibly corresponds to TRBD2 (5 bases). Germline values: CDR1 SQVTM, CDR2 ANQGSEA. V was trimmed by 7 bases and J by 5 bases, leaving 14 bases between them. The CDR3 sequence is 12 residues long. CDR3 loop: CSATGIPETQYF. The CDR3 DNA reads as TGCAGCGCCACGGGAATTCCGGAGACCCAGTACTTC.

The chain links TRBV28 to TRBJ1-4; D not certain. Trimming stripped 2 bases from V and 5 bases from J, with 0 bases between. Germline-derived CDR1 and CDR2 are MDHEN and SYDVKM. This CDR3 contains 11 residues. In nucleotides, the CDR3 is TGTGCCAGCAGTTTAAATGAAAAACTGTTTTTT. Its translation is CASSLNEKLFF.

The rearrangement joins TRBV28 to TRBJ1-1; 7 nucleotides line up with TRBD1. V shed 2 bases, J shed 3 bases, and the junction held 12 bases outside the gene matches. The CDR3 is 17 amino acids. Per the germline V gene, CDR1 is MDHEN and CDR2 is SYDVKM. In DNA form, the CDR3 reads TGTGCCAGCAGTTTACGCGGACAGGTTTCTGGGGACACTGAAGCTTTCTTT. The encoded protein is CASSLRGQVSGDTEAFF. The entire variable domain, with the rest obtained from reference TRBV28 and TRBJ1-1, is as follows: DVKVTQSSRYLVKRTGEKVFLECVQDMDHENMFWYRQDPGLGLRLIYFSYDVKMKEKGDIPEGYSVSREKKERFSLILESASTNQTSMYLCASSLRGQVSGDTEAFFGQGTRLTVV.

This clonotype was observed a handful of times. This chain links TRBV5-1 with TRBJ2-4; 8 bases map to TRBD2. The CDR3 has 16 amino acids. CDR1 is SGHRS, CDR2 YFSETQ, per germline. V lost 4 bases to trimming and J lost 1 base; unmatched junction nucleotides: 7. CDR3 region: CASSPGTSLAKNIQYF. The CDR3 coding sequence is TGCGCCAGCAGCCCGGGGACTAGTCTTGCCAAAAACATTCAGTACTTC.

This rearrangement joins TRBV28 to TRBJ1-2, with 7 bases fitting TRBD1. CDR3 length equals 13 residues. V shed 3 bases, J shed 7 bases, and the junction held 5 bases outside the gene matches. Germline CDR1 reads MDHEN; CDR2 reads SYDVKM. CDR3: CASSFRPGGGYTF. Written as DNA, the CDR3 is TGTGCCAGCAGTTTTAGGCCAGGGGGTGGCTACACCTTC.

The chain is built from TRBV2 and TRBJ1-5; D not resolved. This CDR3 is built from 13 residues. V dropped 6 bases and J dropped 6 bases, with 12 bases sitting between them. CDR1 is SNHLY and CDR2 is FYNNEI in the germline V gene. The CDR3 DNA sequence: TGTGCCAGCAGGGGAAGCCCGAGTCAGCCCCAGCATTTT. Protein product: CASRGSPSQPQHF.

In its sample, this clonotype was seen a few times. V usage is TRBV24-1 and J usage is TRBJ2-1; D ambiguous. The CDR3 has 14 residues. Trimming took 3 bases from V and 2 from J, leaving 7 bases between them. Germline V gives CDR1 KGHDR, CDR2 SFDVKD. The CDR3 is CATSDQRTYNEQFF. The DNA for the CDR3 is TGTGCCACCAGTGATCAACGGACCTACAATGAGCAGTTCTTC.

The V call is TRBV2, the J call TRBJ2-7, with 9 bases matching TRBD2. The junction had 12 bases not matched to a gene; V was cut back by 5 bases and J by 4 bases. Germline CDR1 is SNHLY and CDR2 is FYNNEI. The length of the CDR3 is 16 residues. CDR3 region: CASSFAGTSKVYEQYF. As DNA, the CDR3 is TGTGCCAGCAGTTTCGCCGGGACTAGCAAGGTATACGAGCAGTACTTC.

The CDR3 spells CASSQQGTTQNNEQFF. The CDR3 region has the DNA TGCGCCAGCAGCCAACAGGGGACTACCCAGAACAATGAGCAGTTCTTC. The chain links TRBV4-1 to TRBJ2-1; weak D call: TRBD2 (7 bases). Deletions cut 2 bases from V and 5 bases from J, with 16 bases between. Germline CDR1 reads MGHRA; CDR2 reads YSYEKL. This CDR3 comprises 16 residues.

This clonotype was picked up a small number of times. The rearrangement uses TRBV4-1 and TRBJ2-3; tentative D call: TRBD1 (6 bases). The CDR3 extends over 15 amino acids. The germline V gene has CDR1 MGHRA and CDR2 YSYEKL. Trimming removed 6 bases from V and 2 bases from J, with 15 bases in between. DNA for the CDR3: TGCGCCAGCAGGGGAAAGGACAGAGCCACAGATACGCAGTATTTT. Translating it yields CASRGKDRATDTQYF.

This chain uses TRBV15 with TRBJ1-2, with D possibly TRBD1 on 6 matching bases. The CDR3 contains 14 residues. Germline V gene lookup returns CDR1 LNHNV and CDR2 YYDKDF (reference sequence). V was trimmed by 1 base and J by 6 bases, leaving 12 bases between them. CDR3 DNA: TGTGCCACCAGCAGAGGGTCAGGGGCGGATGGCTACACCTTC. Amino acids: CATSRGSGADGYTF.

The chain is built from TRBV29-1 and TRBJ1-1, with D uncertain. V dropped 1 base and J dropped 7 bases, with 16 bases sitting between them. The CDR3 covers 14 residues. The germline V gene has CDR1 SQVTM and CDR2 ANQGSEA. The CDR3 loop is CSVEGRGSGGEAFF. The CDR3 DNA reads as TGCAGCGTTGAAGGTCGGGGAAGTGGAGGTGAAGCTTTCTTT.

The chain carries TRBV9 and TRBJ1-1; 10 nucleotides align to TRBD1. This CDR3 is built from 15 residues. Germline V gene sequence: CDR1 SGDLS, CDR2 YYNGEE. With 4 bases clipped from V and 1 base from J, the junction kept 4 bases outside the gene matches. The CDR3 here is CASSTRDRGNTEAFF. DNA of the CDR3: TGTGCCAGCAGCACCCGGGACAGGGGGAACACTGAAGCTTTCTTT.

The chain is built from TRBV5-4 and TRBJ2-2; D is ambiguous. Germline V gene data show CDR1 as SGHNT and CDR2 as YYREEE (reference sequence). The CDR3 extends over 14 amino acids. The ends were cut back, 0 bases at V and 6 bases at J, with 9 bases in the middle. The DNA for the CDR3 is TGTGCCAGCAGCTTGGTCAGTTCACCCGGGGAGCTGTTTTTT. The encoded protein is CASSLVSSPGELFF.

The rearrangement joins TRBV15 to TRBJ2-1, with 8 bases identical to TRBD2. Germline CDR1 LNHNV, CDR2 YYDKDF (reference sequence). V lost 0 bases and J lost 7; bases outside the gene matches: 8. The CDR3 loop spans 16 amino acids. The CDR3: CATSREWAGGLNEQFF. The CDR3 bases are TGTGCCACCAGCAGAGAATGGGCGGGAGGTCTTAATGAGCAGTTCTTC. Drawing the rest from reference TRBV15 and TRBJ2-1, the complete variable domain is DAMVIQNPRYQVTQFGKPVTLSCSQTLNHNVMYWYQQKSSQAPKLLFHYYDKDFNNEADTPDNFQSRRPNTSFCFLDIRSPGLGDTAMYLCATSREWAGGLNEQFFGPGTRLTVL.

V usage is TRBV11-3 and J usage is TRBJ2-7, with 7 bases lining up with TRBD2. V shed 3 bases, J shed 5 bases, and the junction held 16 bases outside the gene matches. CDR1 is SGHNT, CDR2 YENEEA, per germline. The CDR3 spans 17 residues. CDR3 region: CASSFTQYAGVPHEQYF. CDR3 nucleotide sequence: TGTGCCAGCAGCTTCACCCAGTATGCGGGAGTTCCCCACGAGCAGTACTTC.

In nucleotides, the CDR3 is TGCAGCGTTGAACGGATAGCGGGGCGCACAGATACGCAGTATTTT. Protein product: CSVERIAGRTDTQYF. This chain links TRBV29-1 with TRBJ2-3, with 8 bases identical to TRBD2. CDR3 length: 15 amino acids. In germline, CDR1 is SQVTM, CDR2 ANQGSEA. J lost 1 base, V lost 2 bases, and 5 bases had no gene match.

The chain employs TRBV19 and TRBJ2-7, with TRBD1 matching 9 bases. The CDR3 extends over 16 amino acids. The V gene end was trimmed by 5 bases and the J gene end by 0 bases; junction bases not matched to a gene: 8. Germline V gene lookup returns CDR1 LNHDA and CDR2 SQIVND (reference sequence). The CDR3 here is CASSVRPGQGSYEQYF. CDR3 DNA: TGTGCCAGTAGTGTCAGACCGGGACAGGGCTCCTACGAGCAGTACTTC.